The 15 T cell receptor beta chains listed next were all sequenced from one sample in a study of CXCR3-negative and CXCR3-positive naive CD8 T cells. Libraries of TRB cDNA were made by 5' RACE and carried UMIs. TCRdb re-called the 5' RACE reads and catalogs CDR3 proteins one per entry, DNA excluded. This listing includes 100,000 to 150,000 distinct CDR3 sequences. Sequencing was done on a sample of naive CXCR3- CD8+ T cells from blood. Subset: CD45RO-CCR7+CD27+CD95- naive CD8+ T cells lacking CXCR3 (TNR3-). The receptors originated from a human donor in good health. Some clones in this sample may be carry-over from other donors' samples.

The CDR3 region is CASTEMGRPNSPLHF. The rearrangement links TRBV6-5 to TRBJ1-6; TCRdb picks TRBD1, but there is no DNA to check that call. The V gene's germline CDR1 is MNHEY and CDR2 SVGAGI. This CDR3 spans 15 amino acids.

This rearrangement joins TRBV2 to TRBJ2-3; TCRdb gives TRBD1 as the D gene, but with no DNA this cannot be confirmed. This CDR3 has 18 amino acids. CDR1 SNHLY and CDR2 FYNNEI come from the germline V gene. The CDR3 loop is CATFGGQGPGSPTDTEYF.

The CDR3 region is CASRGLQGNYNEQFF. The chain combines TRBV6-2 or TRBV6-3 with TRBJ2-1; with no DNA, the TCRdb D assignment of TRBD1 cannot be verified. CDR3 length: 15 amino acids. CDR1 and CDR2 (germline): MNHEY, SVGEGT.

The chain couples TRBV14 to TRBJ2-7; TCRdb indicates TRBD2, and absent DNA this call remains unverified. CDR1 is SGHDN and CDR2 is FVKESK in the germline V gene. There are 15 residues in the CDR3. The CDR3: CASRPLAGDSYEQYF.

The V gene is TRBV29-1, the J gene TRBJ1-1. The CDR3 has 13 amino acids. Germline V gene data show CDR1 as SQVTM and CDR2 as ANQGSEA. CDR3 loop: CSVEKPLNTEAFF. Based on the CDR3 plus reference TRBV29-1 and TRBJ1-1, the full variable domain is SAVISQKPSRDICQRGTSLTIQCQVDSQVTMMFWYRQQPGQSLTLIATANQGSEATYESGFVIDKFPISRPNLTFSTLTVSNMSPEDSSIYLCSVEKPLNTEAFFGQGTRLTVV.

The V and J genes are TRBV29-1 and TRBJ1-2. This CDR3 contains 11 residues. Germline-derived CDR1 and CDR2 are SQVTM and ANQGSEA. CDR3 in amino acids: CSVGRNYGYTF. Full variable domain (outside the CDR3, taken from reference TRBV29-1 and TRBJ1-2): SAVISQKPSRDICQRGTSLTIQCQVDSQVTMMFWYRQQPGQSLTLIATANQGSEATYESGFVIDKFPISRPNLTFSTLTVSNMSPEDSSIYLCSVGRNYGYTFGSGTRLTVV.

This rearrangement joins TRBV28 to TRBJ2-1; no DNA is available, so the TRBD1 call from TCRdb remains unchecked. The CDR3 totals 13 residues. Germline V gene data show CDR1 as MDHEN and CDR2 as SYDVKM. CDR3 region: CASSSGSYNEQFF.

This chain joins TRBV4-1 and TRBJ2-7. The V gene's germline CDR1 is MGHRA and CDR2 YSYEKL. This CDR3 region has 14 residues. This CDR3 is CASSQVGDSYEQYF.

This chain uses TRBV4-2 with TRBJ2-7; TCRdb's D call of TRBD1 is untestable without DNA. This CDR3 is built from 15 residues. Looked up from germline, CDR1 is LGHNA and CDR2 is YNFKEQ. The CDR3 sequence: CASSRDQGTSYEQYF.

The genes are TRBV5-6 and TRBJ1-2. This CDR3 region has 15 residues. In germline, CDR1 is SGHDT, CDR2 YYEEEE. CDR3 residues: CASSLDYRRLDGYTF. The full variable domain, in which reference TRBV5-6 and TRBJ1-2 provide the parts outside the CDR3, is DAGVTQSPTHLIKTRGQQVTLRCSPKSGHDTVSWYQQALGQGPQFIFQYYEEEERQRGNFPDRFSGHQFPNYSSELNVNALLLGDSALYLCASSLDYRRLDGYTFGSGTRLTVV.

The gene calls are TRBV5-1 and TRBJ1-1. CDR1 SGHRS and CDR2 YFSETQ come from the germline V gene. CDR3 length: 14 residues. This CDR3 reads CASSLRQPDTEAFF.

The CDR3 region is CASSFGGGVRTGELFF. This chain joins TRBV13 and TRBJ2-2; the D gene TCRdb calls, TRBD2, cannot be checked with no DNA. The germline gives CDR1 PRHDT, CDR2 FYEKMQ (reference sequence). CDR3 size: 16 residues.

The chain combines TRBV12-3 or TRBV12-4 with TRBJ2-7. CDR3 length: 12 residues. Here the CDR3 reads CASSLPRGEQYF.

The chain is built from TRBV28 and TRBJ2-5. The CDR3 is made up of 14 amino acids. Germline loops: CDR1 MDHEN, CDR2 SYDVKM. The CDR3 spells CASSFSSVAETQYF.

CDR3: CASCTEQGSRDTQYF. The chain employs TRBV6-5 and TRBJ2-3; TCRdb gives TRBD1 as the D gene, but with no DNA this cannot be confirmed. The CDR3 covers 15 residues. Germline lookup yields CDR1 MNHEY and CDR2 SVGAGI.